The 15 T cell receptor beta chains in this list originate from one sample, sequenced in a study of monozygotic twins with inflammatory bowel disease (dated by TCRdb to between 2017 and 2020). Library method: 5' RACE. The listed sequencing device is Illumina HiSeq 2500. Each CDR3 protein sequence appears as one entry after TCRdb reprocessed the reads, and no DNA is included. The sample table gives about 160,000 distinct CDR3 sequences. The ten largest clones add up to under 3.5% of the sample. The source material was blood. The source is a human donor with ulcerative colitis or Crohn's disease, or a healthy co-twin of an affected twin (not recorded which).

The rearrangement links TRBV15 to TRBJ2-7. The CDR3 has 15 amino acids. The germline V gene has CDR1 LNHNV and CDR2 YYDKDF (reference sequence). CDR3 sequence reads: CATSRYGQLLYEQYF.

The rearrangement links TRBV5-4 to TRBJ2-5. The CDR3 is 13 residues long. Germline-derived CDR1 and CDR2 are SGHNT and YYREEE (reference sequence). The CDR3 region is CASSRGNQETQYF.

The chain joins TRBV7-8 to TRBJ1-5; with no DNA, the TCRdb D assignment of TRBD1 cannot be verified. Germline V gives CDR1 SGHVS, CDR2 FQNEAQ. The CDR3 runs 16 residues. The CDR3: CASSFGGQGAIQPQHF.

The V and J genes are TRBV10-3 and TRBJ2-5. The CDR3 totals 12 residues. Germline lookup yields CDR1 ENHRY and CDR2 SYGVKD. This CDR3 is CAISESLETQYF.

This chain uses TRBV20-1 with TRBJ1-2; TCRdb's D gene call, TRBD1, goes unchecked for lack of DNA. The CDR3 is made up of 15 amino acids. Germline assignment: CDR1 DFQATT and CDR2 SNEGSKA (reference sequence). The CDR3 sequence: CSAPGGQGDNYGYTF.

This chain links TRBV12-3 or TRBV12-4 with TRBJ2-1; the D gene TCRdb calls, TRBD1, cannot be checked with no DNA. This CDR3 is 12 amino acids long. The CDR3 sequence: CASSSNRGGQFF.

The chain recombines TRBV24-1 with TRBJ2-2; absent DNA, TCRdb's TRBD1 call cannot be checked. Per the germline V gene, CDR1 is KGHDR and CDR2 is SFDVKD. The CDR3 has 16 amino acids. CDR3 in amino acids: CATSDLRAEYTGELFF.

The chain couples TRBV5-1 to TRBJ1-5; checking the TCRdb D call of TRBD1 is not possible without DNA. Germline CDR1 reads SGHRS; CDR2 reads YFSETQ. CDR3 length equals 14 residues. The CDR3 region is CASSSGDRYQPQHF.

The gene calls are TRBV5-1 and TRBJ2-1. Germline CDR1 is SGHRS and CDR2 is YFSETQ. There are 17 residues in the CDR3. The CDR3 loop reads CASSLVVSASSYNEQFF.

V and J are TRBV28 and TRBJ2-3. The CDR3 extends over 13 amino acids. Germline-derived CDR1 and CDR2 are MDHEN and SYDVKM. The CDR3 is CASSYTATDTQYF.

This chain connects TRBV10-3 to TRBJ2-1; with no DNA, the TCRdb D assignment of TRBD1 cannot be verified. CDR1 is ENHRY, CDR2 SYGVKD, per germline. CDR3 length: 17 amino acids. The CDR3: CAISGPGQGAVNNEQFF.

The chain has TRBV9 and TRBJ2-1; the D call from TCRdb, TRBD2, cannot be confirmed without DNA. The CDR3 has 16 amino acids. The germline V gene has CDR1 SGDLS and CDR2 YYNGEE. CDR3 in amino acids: CASSPPLAEFYNEQFF. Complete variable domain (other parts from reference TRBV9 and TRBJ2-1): DSGVTQTPKHLITATGQRVTLRCSPRSGDLSVYWYQQSLDQGLQFLIQYYNGEERAKGNILERFSAQQFPDLHSELNLSSLELGDSALYFCASSPPLAEFYNEQFFGPGTRLTVL.

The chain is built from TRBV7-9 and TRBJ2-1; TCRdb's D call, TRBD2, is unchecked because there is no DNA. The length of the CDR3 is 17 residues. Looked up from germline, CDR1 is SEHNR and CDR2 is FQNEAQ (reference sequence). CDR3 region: CASSLGGAGERDNEQFF.

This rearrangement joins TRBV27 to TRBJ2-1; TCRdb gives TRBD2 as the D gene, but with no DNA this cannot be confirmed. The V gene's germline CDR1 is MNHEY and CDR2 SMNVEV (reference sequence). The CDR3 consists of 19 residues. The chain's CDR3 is CASSWPGLAGGPGYNEQFF.

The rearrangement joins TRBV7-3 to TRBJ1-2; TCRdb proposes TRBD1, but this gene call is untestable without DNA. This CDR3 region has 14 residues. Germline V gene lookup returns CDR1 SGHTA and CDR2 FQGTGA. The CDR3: CASSGPRQGGGYTF.